The 16 T cell receptor beta chains below all came from one sample that was sequenced in a study of radiation and T cells in renal cell carcinoma. The protocol was immunoSEQ multiplex PCR, while the TCRdb copy is restricted to in-frame clones and leaves out a portion. This sample carries about 170,000 clones, approximately 90% of them seen once, and the ten largest clones take around 11%. Time point reported: blood 4 weeks post-SBRT, at nephrectomy. Stated treatment: 15 Gy SBRT to primary tumor, nephrectomy 4 weeks later. The input for sequencing was blood, taken from a patient whose treatment included radiotherapy and nephrectomy. The receptors were gathered from a woman aged 50 to 60 with renal cell carcinoma.

V usage is TRBV7-8 and J usage is TRBJ1-3, with unresolved D. CDR1 and CDR2 (germline): SGHVS, FQNEAQ. The CDR3 loop spans 16 amino acids. V dropped 5 bases and J dropped 1 base, with 15 bases sitting between them. CDR3 DNA sequence: TGTGCCAGCAGCCCTCAGGTTGCGGGATCTGGAAACACCATATATTTT. Translation: CASSPQVAGSGNTIYF.

This sequence joins TRBV19 and TRBJ1-2; 8 bases are a match to TRBD1. The V gene end was trimmed by 5 bases and the J gene end by 2 bases; junction bases not matched to a gene: 7. The CDR3 has 15 amino acids. Germline V gene sequence: CDR1 LNHDA, CDR2 SQIVND (reference sequence). CDR3 region: CASSLGQGANYGYTF. The CDR3 nucleotides are TGTGCCAGTAGTCTTGGACAGGGCGCCAACTATGGCTACACCTTC. The variable domain in full, with the rest retrieved from reference TRBV19 and TRBJ1-2, is DGGITQSPKYLFRKEGQNVTLSCEQNLNHDAMYWYRQDPGQGLRLIYYSQIVNDFQKGDIAEGYSVSREKKESFPLTVTSAQKNPTAFYLCASSLGQGANYGYTFGSGTRLTVV.

The chain couples TRBV6-8 to TRBJ2-1; a possible D gene is TRBD1 (6 bases). Germline V gene lookup returns CDR1 MNHGY and CDR2 SAAAGT. V lost 8 bases and J 6 bases, leaving 11 bases between the germline ends. The CDR3 is 12 residues long. CDR3 sequence (DNA): TGTGCCAGCGTACAGGGTCCCAATGAGCAGTTCTTC. Protein: CASVQGPNEQFF.

V and J are TRBV28 and TRBJ1-2, with D uncertain. Germline V gene lookup returns CDR1 MDHEN and CDR2 SYDVKM. Trimming pared 3 bases from V and 4 bases from J, leaving 9 bases between. CDR3 length: 13 amino acids. This CDR3 reads CASSFGTAYGYTF. In nucleotides, the CDR3 is TGTGCCAGCAGTTTCGGTACGGCCTATGGCTACACCTTC.

The chain employs TRBV15 and TRBJ1-2; 10 nucleotides line up with TRBD1. Germline lookup yields CDR1 LNHNV and CDR2 YYDKDF (reference sequence). J was trimmed by 8 bases and V by 1 base; bases with no gene match: 7. This CDR3 has 15 residues. The CDR3 DNA sequence: TGTGCCACCAGCAGAGTAGGACAGGGGGTCAGAGGCTACACCTTC. Protein: CATSRVGQGVRGYTF.

The rearrangement joins TRBV10-2 to TRBJ2-7, with 11 positions matching TRBD1. The junction had 7 bases not matched to a gene; V was cut back by 6 bases and J by 3 bases. Per the germline V gene, CDR1 is WSHSY and CDR2 is SAAADI. CDR3 length: 15 amino acids. CDR3 amino acids: CASRGAGTGGYEQYF. The CDR3 DNA sequence: TGCGCCAGCAGGGGGGCCGGGACAGGGGGCTACGAGCAGTACTTC.

This clone has just a few counts. The genes are TRBV11-2 and TRBJ2-2; no definite D call. V was shortened by 0 bases and J by 3 bases, with 5 bases between the two germline ends. The germline CDR1 and CDR2 sequences are SGHAT and FQNNGV. The CDR3 has 14 residues. CDR3 in amino acids: CASSLDRYTGELFF. In DNA, the CDR3 is TGTGCCAGCAGCTTAGACCGGTACACCGGGGAGCTGTTTTTT.

The rearrangement joins TRBV19 to TRBJ2-2; 8 nucleotides agree with TRBD1. Germline V gene lookup returns CDR1 LNHDA and CDR2 SQIVND (reference sequence). The CDR3 has 15 amino acids. Trimming cost V 4 bases and J 6 bases; bases outside gene matches: 7. CDR3 nucleotide sequence: TGTGCCAGTAGTACTTTGACAGGGGAGTCCGGGGAGCTGTTTTTT. This translates into CASSTLTGESGELFF.

The chain joins TRBV5-1 to TRBJ2-5; TRBD2 might be the D (6 bases). The V gene lost 4 bases and the J gene lost 3 bases, with 13 bases spanning the gap. There are 14 residues in the CDR3. Germline V gene lookup returns CDR1 SGHRS and CDR2 YFSETQ. The CDR3 loop reads CASSPMGGEETQYF. The CDR3 bases are TGCGCCAGCAGCCCCATGGGAGGAGAAGAGACCCAGTACTTC.

This clone occurred once. The chain couples TRBV29-1 to TRBJ1-2; D not certain. CDR1 is SQVTM and CDR2 is ANQGSEA in the germline V gene. This CDR3 region has 14 residues. V shed 6 bases and J shed 5 bases, with 19 bases lying between them. DNA for the CDR3: TGCAGCGTCCGATGCCCGGCGGCGTGGTATGGCTACACCTTC. Encoded protein: CSVRCPAAWYGYTF.

The genes are TRBV7-2 and TRBJ1-4; D is possibly TRBD1 (6 bases). Germline CDR1 SGHTA, CDR2 FQGNSA. Trimming left V 1 base short and J 6 bases short, with 18 bases between. This CDR3 comprises 17 residues. The CDR3: CASSLGRGLAGDEKLFF. CDR3 DNA: TGTGCCAGCAGCTTAGGGAGGGGTTTGGCAGGGGATGAAAAACTGTTTTTT.

The chain couples TRBV29-1 to TRBJ2-5, with 8 positions matching TRBD1. CDR1 SQVTM and CDR2 ANQGSEA come from the germline V gene. The ends lost 0 bases at V and 0 bases at J; junction bases unmatched: 9. This CDR3 has 17 residues. The CDR3 sequence is CSVEDPGTGGNQETQYF. As DNA, the CDR3 is TGCAGCGTTGAAGATCCCGGGACAGGAGGTAACCAAGAGACCCAGTACTTC.

The V gene is TRBV7-9, the J gene TRBJ2-1; maybe TRBD2 (6 bases). The CDR3 spans 13 residues. Germline loops: CDR1 SEHNR, CDR2 FQNEAQ (reference sequence). V was shortened by 5 bases and J by 8 bases, with 13 bases between the two germline ends. This chain's CDR3 is CASSGGTMYEQFF. The CDR3 region has the DNA TGTGCCAGCAGCGGGGGGACCATGTATGAGCAGTTCTTC.

This clone was seen a single time. This chain connects TRBV7-2 to TRBJ1-4; weak D call: TRBD1 (5 bases). The V gene's germline CDR1 is SGHTA and CDR2 FQGNSA. V was clipped by 2 bases and J by 7 bases, with 17 bases between them. The length of the CDR3 is 16 residues. The CDR3 is CASSLTGRSAGEKLFF. Here the CDR3 DNA reads TGTGCCAGCAGCTTAACAGGACGGAGTGCTGGTGAAAAACTGTTTTTT.

The chain employs TRBV19 and TRBJ2-7; 13 nucleotides agree with TRBD2. V dropped 9 bases and J dropped 0; count of bases not matched to a gene: 8. Germline loops: CDR1 LNHDA, CDR2 SQIVND (reference sequence). The length of the CDR3 is 16 residues. For the CDR3, the DNA is TGTGCCAGAGACACTAGCGGGGGGGACGCCTCCTACGAGCAGTACTTC. Translation: CARDTSGGDASYEQYF.

The sample holds one count of this clone. This chain uses TRBV18 with TRBJ2-7; D is perhaps TRBD1 (6 bases). The germline V gene encodes CDR1 KGHSH and CDR2 LQKENI. V dropped 3 bases and J dropped 2 bases, with 11 bases sitting between them. The CDR3 covers 14 residues. The CDR3 spells CASSPSDRPYEQYF. The CDR3 region has the DNA TGTGCCAGCTCACCGTCGGACAGACCCTACGAGCAGTACTTC.